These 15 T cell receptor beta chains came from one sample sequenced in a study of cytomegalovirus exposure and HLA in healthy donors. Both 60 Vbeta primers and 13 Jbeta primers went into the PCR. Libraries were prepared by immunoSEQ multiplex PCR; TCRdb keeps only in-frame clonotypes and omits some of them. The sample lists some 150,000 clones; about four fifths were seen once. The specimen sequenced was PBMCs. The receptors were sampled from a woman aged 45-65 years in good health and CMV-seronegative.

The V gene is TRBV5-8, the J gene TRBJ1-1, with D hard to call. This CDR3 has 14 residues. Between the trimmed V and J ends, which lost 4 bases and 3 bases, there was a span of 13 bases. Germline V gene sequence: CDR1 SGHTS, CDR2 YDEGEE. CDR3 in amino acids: CASSPGFGDTEAFF. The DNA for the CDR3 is TGTGCCAGCAGCCCGGGATTCGGGGACACTGAAGCTTTCTTT.

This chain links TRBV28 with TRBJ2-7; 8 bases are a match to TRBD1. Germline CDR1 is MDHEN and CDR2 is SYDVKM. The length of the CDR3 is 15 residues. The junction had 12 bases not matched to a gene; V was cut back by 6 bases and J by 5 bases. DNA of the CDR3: TGTGCCAGCAGCCCCGACAGGGGAGCTGTGGACGAGCAGTACTTC. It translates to CASSPDRGAVDEQYF.

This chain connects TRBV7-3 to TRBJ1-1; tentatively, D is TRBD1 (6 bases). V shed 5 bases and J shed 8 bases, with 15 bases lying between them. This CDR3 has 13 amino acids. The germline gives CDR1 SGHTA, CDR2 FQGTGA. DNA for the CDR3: TGTGCCAGCAGCGGGGGCCCTGACAGGGAAGCTTTCTTT. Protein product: CASSGGPDREAFF. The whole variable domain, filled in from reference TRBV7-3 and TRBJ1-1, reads GAGVSQTPSNKVTEKGKYVELRCDPISGHTALYWYRQSLGQGPEFLIYFQGTGAADDSGLPNDRFFAVRPEGSVSTLKIQRTERGDSAVYLCASSGGPDREAFFGQGTRLTVV.

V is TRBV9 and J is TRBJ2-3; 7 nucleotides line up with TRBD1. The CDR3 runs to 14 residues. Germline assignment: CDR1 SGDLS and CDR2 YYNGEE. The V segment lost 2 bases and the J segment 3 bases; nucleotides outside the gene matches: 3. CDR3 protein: CASSVMDRTDTQYF. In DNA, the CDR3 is TGTGCCAGCAGCGTTATGGACAGGACAGATACGCAGTATTTT.

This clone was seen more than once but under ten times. The DNA of the CDR3 is TGTGCCAGCAGTGACCTAGCGGGGGGGGGTTACGAGCAGTACTTC. As protein: CASSDLAGGGYEQYF. The rearrangement joins TRBV25-1 to TRBJ2-7; 12 bases line up with TRBD2. The CDR3 has 15 residues. V shed 3 bases, J shed 4 bases, and the junction held 4 bases outside the gene matches. The V gene's germline CDR1 is MGHDK and CDR2 SYGVNS.

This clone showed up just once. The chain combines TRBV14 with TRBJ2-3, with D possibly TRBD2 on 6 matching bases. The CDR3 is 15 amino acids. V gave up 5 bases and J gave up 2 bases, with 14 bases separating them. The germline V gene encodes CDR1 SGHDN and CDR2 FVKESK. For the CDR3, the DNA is TGTGCCAGCAGCTTCGGTAGCGGCCCCACAGATACGCAGTATTTT. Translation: CASSFGSGPTDTQYF.

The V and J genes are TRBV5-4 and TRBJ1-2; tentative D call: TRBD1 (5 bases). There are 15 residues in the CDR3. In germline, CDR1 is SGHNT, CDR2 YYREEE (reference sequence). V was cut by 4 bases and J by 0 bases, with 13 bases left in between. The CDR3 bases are TGTGCCAGCAGCCGGGGGGACGGGACTAACTATGGCTACACCTTC. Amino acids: CASSRGDGTNYGYTF.

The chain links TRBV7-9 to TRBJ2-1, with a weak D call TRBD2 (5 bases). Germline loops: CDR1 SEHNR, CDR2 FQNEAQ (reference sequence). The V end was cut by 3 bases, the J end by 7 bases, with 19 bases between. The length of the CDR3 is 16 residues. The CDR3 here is CASSFHRGGSGNEQFF. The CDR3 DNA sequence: TGTGCCAGCAGCTTCCACCGGGGTGGCTCCGGGAATGAGCAGTTCTTC.

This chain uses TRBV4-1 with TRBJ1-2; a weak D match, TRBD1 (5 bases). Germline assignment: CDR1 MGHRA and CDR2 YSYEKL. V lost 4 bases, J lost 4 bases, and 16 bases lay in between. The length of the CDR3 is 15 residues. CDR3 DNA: TGCGCCAGCAGCCTCATACCCGGGGGGACCTATGGCTACACCTTC. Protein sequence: CASSLIPGGTYGYTF.

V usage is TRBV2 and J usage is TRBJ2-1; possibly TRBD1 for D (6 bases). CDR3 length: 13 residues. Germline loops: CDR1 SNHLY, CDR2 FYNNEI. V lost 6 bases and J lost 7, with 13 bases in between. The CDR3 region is CASSSRTANEQFF. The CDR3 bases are TGTGCCAGCAGCAGTAGGACAGCAAATGAGCAGTTCTTC.

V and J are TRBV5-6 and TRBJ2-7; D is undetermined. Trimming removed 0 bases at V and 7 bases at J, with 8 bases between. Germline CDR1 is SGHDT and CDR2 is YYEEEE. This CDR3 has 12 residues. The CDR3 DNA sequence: TGTGCCAGCAGCTTGGATCCGCAGGAGCAGTACTTC. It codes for CASSLDPQEQYF.

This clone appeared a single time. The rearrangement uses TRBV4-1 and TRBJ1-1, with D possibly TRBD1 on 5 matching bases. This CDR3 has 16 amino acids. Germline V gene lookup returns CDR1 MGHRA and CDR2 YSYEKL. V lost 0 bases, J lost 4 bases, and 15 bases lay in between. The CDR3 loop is CASSQDAGGDGTEAFF. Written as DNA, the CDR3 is TGCGCCAGCAGCCAAGATGCGGGGGGAGACGGCACTGAAGCTTTCTTT.

CDR3 in DNA: TGTGCCAGCAGCGAAATTCCTGCAGCTAACTATGGCTACACCTTC. It specifies CASSEIPAANYGYTF. The V and J genes are TRBV4-2 and TRBJ1-2, with no clear D. Trimming took 5 bases from V and 0 from J, leaving 13 bases between them. This CDR3 comprises 15 residues. Germline V gene data show CDR1 as LGHNA and CDR2 as YNFKEQ.

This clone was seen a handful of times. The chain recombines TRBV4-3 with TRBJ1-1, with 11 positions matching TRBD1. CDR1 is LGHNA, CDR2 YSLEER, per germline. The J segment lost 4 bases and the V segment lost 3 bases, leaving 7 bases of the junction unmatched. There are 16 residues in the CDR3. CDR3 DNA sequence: TGCGCCAGCAGCCACTTCGGACAGGGGGCAGGCACTGAAGCTTTCTTT. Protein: CASSHFGQGAGTEAFF.

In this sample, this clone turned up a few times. The CDR3 nucleotides read TGTGCCAGCAGCCTGGGGCAGGGCCAAGAGACCCAGTACTTC. This gives the protein CASSLGQGQETQYF. This chain links TRBV5-5 with TRBJ2-5; D possibly corresponds to TRBD1 (5 bases). The V gene lost 4 bases and the J gene lost 1 base, with 11 bases spanning the gap. Germline assignment: CDR1 SGHKS and CDR2 YYEKEE (reference sequence). The CDR3 consists of 14 residues.